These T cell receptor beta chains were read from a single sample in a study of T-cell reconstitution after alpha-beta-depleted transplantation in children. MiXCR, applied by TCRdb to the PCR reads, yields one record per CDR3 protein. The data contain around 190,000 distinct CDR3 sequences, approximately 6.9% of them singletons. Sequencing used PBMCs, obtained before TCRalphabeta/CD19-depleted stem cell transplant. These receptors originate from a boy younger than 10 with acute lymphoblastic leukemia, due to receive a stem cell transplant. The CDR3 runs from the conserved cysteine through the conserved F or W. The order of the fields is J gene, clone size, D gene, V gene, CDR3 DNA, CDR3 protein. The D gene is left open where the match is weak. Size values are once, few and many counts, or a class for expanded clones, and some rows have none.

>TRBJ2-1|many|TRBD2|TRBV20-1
TGCAGTGCTAGAGACGGGACTAGCGGGATCTATGAGCAGTTCTTC
CSARDGTSGIYEQFF
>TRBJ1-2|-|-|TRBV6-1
TGTGCCAGCAGTGAGGGGTCTTACGGCTACACCTTC
CASSEGSYGYTF
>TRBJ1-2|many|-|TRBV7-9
TGTGCCAGCACCGCCCAGGGGCAGCTTTATGGCTACACCTTC
CASTAQGQLYGYTF
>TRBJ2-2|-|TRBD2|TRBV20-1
TGCAGTGCTAGTGAGGCTAGCGGGGCCACCGGGGAGCTGTTTTTT
CSASEASGATGELFF
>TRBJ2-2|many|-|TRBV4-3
TGCGCCAGCAGCCAAGATAGGTTTAACACCGGGGAGCTGTTTTTT
CASSQDRFNTGELFF
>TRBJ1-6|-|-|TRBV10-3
TGTGCCATCTGTCGATCCGGGGGCGGGAATTCACCCCTCCACTTT
CAICRSGGGNSPLHF
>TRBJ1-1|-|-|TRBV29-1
TGCAGCGTTGCGACCCCCGTCCAGTTGAACACTGAAGCTTTCTTT
CSVATPVQLNTEAFF
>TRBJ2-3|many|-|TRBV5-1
TGCGCCAGCAGCTTTACAAAGAGCACAGATACGCAGTATTTT
CASSFTKSTDTQYF
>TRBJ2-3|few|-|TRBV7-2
TGTGCCAGCAGCTTAATAGGGTCATTAGGAGATACGCAGTATTTT
CASSLIGSLGDTQYF
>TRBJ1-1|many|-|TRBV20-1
TGCAGTGCCAAAGTTCTGGTCGGGGTAGCTTTCTTT
CSAKVLVGVAFF
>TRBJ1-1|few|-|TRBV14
TGTGCCAGCAGCCAAGGGACCGTCCCCATGGCTTTCTTT
CASSQGTVPMAFF
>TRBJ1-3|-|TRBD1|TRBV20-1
TGCAGTGCTAGAGACAGGGGGGGAAACACCATATATTTT
CSARDRGGNTIYF
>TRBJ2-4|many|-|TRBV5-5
TGTGCCAGCAGCCCCTACTTACTAGCCAAAAACATTCAGTACTTC
CASSPYLLAKNIQYF
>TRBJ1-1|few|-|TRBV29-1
TGCAGCGTTGAAGACGGGACTGAAGCTTTCTTT
CSVEDGTEAFF
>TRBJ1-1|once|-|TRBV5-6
TGTGCCAGCAGCTTGGGGCTCCGCTTCTTCTTT
CASSLGLRFFF
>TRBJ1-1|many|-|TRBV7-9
TGTGCCAGCAGCTTAGCGCCGGGGGGCTATACTGAAGCTTTCTTT
CASSLAPGGYTEAFF
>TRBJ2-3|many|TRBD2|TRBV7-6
TGTGCCAGCAGCTTGGGACTAGCGGGAGATACGCAGTATTTT
CASSLGLAGDTQYF
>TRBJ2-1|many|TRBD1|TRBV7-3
TGTGCCAGCAGCTTATTGGGAGGGACAGGGCTAAACAATGAGCAGTTCTTC
CASSLLGGTGLNNEQFF
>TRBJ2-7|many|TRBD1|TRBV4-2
TGTGCCAGCAGCCAAGGCGGACAGGGCAGGAGCTCCTACGAGCAGTACTTC
CASSQGGQGRSSYEQYF
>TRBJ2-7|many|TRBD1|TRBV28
TGTGCCAGCAGTTGGACAGGGGGCCCCTCCTACGAGCAGTACTTC
CASSWTGGPSYEQYF
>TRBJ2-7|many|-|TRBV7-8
TGTGCCAGCAGCTTAGGTGTCCGGCAGGGAGCCAACGAGCAGTACTTC
CASSLGVRQGANEQYF
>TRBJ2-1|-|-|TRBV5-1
TGCGCCAGCAGCTCCGGGGCCGGAATCAATGAGCAGTTCTTC
CASSSGAGINEQFF
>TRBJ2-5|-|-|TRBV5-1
TGCGCCAGCAGTTTGGGCACAGTTATCCGAGAGACCCAGTACTTC
CASSLGTVIRETQYF
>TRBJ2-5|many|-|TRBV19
TGTGCCAGTAGTTCCCGTGAAGAGACCCAGTACTTC
CASSSREETQYF
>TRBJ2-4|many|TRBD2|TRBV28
TGTGCCAGCAAACCCTCTCGGGTGGGAGGGTCCAAAAACATTCAGTACTTC
CASKPSRVGGSKNIQYF
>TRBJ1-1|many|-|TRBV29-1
TGCAGCGTTCCTCCGGGGGCTGAAGCTTTCTTT
CSVPPGAEAFF
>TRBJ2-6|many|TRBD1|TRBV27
TGTGCCAGCAGCCTGACAGGGGATATCTCTGGGGCCAACGTCCTGACTTTC
CASSLTGDISGANVLTF
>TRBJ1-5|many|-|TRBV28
TGTGCCAGCAGTTTGCCCACTTACCAGCCCCAGCATTTT
CASSLPTYQPQHF
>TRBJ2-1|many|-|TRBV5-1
TGCGCCAGCAGCTTGTCCGGCCGGGTACGGGATGAGCAGTTCTTC
CASSLSGRVRDEQFF
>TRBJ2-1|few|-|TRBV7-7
TGTGCTAGCAGCTTAGAACGGTACAATGAGCAGTTCTTC
CASSLERYNEQFF
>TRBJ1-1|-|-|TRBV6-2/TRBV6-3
TGTGCCAGCAGCCGGGGACGGTCCGACACTGAAGCTTTCTTT
CASSRGRSDTEAFF
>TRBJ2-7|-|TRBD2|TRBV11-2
TGTGCCAGCAGCAGACTAGCGGGGATCTACGAGCAGTACTTC
CASSRLAGIYEQYF
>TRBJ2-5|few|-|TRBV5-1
TGCGCCAGCAGCTTGAGTTTCCGGGGGGCTGTGGAGGAGACCCAGTACTTC
CASSLSFRGAVEETQYF
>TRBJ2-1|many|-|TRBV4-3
TGCGCCAGCAGCCGGGTTTCGGCAGTCCAAAACAATGAGCAGTTCTTC
CASSRVSAVQNNEQFF
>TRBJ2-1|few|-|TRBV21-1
TGTGCCAGCAGGAGTCATACAGGGGGGCTCTACAATGAGCAGTTCTTC
CASRSHTGGLYNEQFF
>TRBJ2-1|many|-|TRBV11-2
TGTGCCAGCAGCTTAGTGGCTAGTGGCAATGAGCAGTTCTTC
CASSLVASGNEQFF
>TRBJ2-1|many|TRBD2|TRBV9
TGTGCCAGCAGCGTAGACGGGGGGAGTGGGTATGAGCAGTTCTTC
CASSVDGGSGYEQFF
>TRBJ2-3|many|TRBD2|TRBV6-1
TGTGCCAGCACTGAGCGGGGGAAGAAGACAGATACGCAGTATTTT
CASTERGKKTDTQYF
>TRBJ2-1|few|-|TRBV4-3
TGCGCCAGCAGCCAAGACAGCGGTGGGGGCCTCTCCTACAATGAGCAGTTCTTC
CASSQDSGGGLSYNEQFF
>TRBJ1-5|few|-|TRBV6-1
TGTGCCAGCAGGGGGAATAGCAATCAGCCCCAGCATTTT
CASRGNSNQPQHF
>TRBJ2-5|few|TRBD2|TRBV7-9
TGTGCCAGCAGCTTACCTAGCGGGGGGGATCTGGAGACCCAGTACTTC
CASSLPSGGDLETQYF
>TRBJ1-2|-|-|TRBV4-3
TGCGCCAGCAGCCCCAGTAGGGCGGTCTATGGCTACACCTTC
CASSPSRAVYGYTF
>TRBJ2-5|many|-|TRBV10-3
TGTGCCATCAGTGAGGGAGAACCGGAGACCCAGTACTTC
CAISEGEPETQYF
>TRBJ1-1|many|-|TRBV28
TGTGCCAGCAGACCTCGGGGATTAGAAGCTTTCTTT
CASRPRGLEAFF
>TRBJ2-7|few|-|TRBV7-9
TGTGCCAGCAGCTTAATTATCGGAGCGAGTGGTGCCGAGCAGTACTTC
CASSLIIGASGAEQYF
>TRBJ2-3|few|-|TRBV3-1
TGTGCCAGCAGCCTAACCGGGACCGCAACTAGCACAGATACGCAGTATTTT
CASSLTGTATSTDTQYF
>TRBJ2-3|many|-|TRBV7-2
TGTGCCAGCAGCCCCATCGTGCGAGATACGCAGTATTTT
CASSPIVRDTQYF
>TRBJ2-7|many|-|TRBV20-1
TGCAGTGCTACACTCCCGTACAACGAGCAGTACTTC
CSATLPYNEQYF
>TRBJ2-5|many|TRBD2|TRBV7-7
TGTGCCAGCAGCCTAGGACTAGCGGGATCCCAAGAGACCCAGTACTTC
CASSLGLAGSQETQYF
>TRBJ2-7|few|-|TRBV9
TGTGCCAGCAGCGTAGGGCGGGGAGGCTACGAGCAGTACTTC
CASSVGRGGYEQYF
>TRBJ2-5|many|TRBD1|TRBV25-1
TGTGCCAGCAGCCGGGACAGCAAACAAGAGACCCAGTACTTC
CASSRDSKQETQYF
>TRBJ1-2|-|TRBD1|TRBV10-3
TGTGCCATCATGACAGGGGATGGCTACACCTTC
CAIMTGDGYTF
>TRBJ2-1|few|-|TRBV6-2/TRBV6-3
TGTGCCAGCAGTTACTCGCCCGGGTCCAATGAGCAGTTCTTC
CASSYSPGSNEQFF
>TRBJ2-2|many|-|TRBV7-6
TGTGCCAGCAGCTTAGGCCTCGGATCAGGGACCGGGGAGCTGTTTTTT
CASSLGLGSGTGELFF